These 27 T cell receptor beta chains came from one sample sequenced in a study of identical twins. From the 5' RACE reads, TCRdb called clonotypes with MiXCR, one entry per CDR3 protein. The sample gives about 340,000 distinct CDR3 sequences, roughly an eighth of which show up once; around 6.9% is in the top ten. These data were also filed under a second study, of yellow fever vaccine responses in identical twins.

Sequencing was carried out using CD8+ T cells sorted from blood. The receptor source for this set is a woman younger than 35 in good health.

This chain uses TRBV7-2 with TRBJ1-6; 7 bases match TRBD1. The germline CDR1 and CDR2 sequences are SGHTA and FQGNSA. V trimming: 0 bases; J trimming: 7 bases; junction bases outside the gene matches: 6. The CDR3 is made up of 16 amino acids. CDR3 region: CASSLASGTENSPLHF. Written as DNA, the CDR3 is TGTGCCAGCAGCTTAGCTTCCGGGACAGAAAATTCACCCCTCCACTTT.

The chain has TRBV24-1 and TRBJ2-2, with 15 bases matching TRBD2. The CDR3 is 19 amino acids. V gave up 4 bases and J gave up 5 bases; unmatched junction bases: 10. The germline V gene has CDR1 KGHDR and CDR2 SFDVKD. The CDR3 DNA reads TGTGCCACCAGTGACCCCCGGACTAGCGGGAGGGCCCGGACCGGGGAGCTGTTTTTT. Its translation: CATSDPRTSGRARTGELFF.

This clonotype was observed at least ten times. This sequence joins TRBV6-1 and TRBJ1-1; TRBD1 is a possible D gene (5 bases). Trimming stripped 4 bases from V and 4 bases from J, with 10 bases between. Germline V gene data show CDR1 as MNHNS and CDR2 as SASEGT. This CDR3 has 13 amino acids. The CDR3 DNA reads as TGTGCCAGCAGTGCCCAGGGTAGCACTGAAGCTTTCTTT. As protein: CASSAQGSTEAFF.

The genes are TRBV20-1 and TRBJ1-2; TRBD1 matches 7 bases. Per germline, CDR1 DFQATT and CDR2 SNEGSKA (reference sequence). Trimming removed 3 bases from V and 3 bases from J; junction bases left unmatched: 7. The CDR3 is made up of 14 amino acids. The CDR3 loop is CSARDRRAYYGYTF. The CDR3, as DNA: TGCAGTGCTAGGGACAGGCGGGCCTACTATGGCTACACCTTC.

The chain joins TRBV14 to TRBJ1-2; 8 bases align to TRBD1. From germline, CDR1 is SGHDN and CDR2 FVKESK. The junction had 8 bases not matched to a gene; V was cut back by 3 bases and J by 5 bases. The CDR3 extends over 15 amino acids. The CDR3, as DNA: TGTGCCAGCAGCCACCTTGGGACAGGATCATATGGCTACACCTTC. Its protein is CASSHLGTGSYGYTF. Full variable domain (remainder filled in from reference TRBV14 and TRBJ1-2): EAGVTQFPSHSVIEKGQTVTLRCDPISGHDNLYWYRRVMGKEIKFLLHFVKESKQDESGMPNNRFLAERTGGTYSTLKVQPAELEDSGVYFCASSHLGTGSYGYTFGSGTRLTVV.

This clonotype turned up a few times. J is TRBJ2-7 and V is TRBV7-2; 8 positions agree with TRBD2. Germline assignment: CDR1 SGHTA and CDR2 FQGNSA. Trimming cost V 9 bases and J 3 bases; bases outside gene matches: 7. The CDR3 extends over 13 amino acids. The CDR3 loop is CASRSGSYYEQYF. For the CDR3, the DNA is TGTGCCAGTCGGAGCGGGAGTTACTACGAGCAGTACTTC.

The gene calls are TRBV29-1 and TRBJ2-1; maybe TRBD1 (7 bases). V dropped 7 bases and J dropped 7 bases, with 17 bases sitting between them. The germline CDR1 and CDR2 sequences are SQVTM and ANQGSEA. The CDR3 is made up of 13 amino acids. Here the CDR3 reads CSGSGGTNNEQFF. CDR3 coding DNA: TGCAGCGGCTCAGGGGGGACCAATAATGAGCAGTTCTTC.

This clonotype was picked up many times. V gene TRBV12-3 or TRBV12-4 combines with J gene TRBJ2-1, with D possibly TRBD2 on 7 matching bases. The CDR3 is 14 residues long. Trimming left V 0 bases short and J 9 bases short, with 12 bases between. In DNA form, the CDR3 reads TGTGCCAGCAGTTTAGCGGGGGGGCCCGGTGAGCAGTTCTTC. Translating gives CASSLAGGPGEQFF.

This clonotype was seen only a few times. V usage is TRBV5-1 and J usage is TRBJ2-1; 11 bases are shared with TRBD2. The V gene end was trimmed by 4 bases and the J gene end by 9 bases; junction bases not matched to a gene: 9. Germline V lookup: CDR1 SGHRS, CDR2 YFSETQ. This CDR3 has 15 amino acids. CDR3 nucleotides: TGCGCCAGCAGCGCTCCGACTAGCGGGATACGTGAGCAGTTCTTC. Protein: CASSAPTSGIREQFF.

DNA of the CDR3: TGTGCCAGCAGCCAGGGACTAGCGGGCACAGATACGCAGTATTTT. Translating it yields CASSQGLAGTDTQYF. The chain recombines TRBV28 with TRBJ2-3; TRBD2 agrees at 11 bases. This CDR3 comprises 15 residues. Germline-derived CDR1 and CDR2 are MDHEN and SYDVKM. With 6 bases clipped from V and 1 base from J, the junction kept 3 bases outside the gene matches.

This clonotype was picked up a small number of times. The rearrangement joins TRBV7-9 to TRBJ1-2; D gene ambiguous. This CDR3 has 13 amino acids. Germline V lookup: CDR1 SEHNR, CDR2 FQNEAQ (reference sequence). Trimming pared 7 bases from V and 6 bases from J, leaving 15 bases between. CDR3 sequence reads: CASTMRHPNGYTF. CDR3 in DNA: TGTGCCAGCACGATGCGCCACCCCAATGGCTACACCTTC. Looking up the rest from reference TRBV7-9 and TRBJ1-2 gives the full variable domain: DTGVSQNPRHKITKRGQNVTFRCDPISEHNRLYWYRQTLGQGPEFLTYFQNEAQLEKSRLLSDRFSAERPKGSFSTLEIQRTEQGDSAMYLCASTMRHPNGYTFGSGTRLTVV.

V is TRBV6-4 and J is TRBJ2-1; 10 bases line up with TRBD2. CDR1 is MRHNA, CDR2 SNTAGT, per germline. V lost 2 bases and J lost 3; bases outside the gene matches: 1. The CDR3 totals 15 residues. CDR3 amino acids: CASSDRLAGYNEQFF. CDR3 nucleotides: TGTGCCAGCAGTGACAGACTAGCGGGCTACAATGAGCAGTTCTTC.

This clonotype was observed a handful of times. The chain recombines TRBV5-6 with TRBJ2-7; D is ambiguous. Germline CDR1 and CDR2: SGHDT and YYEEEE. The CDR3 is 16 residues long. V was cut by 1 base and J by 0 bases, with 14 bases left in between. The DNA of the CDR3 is TGTGCCAGCAGCTTGCAGGCTACATTCAGCTCCTACGAGCAGTACGTC. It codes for CASSLQATFSSYEQYV.

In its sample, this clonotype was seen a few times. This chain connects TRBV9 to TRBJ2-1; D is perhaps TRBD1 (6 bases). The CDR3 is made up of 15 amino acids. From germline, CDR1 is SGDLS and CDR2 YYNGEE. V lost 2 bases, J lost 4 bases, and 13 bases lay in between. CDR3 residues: CASSVAGAAYNEQFF. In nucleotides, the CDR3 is TGTGCCAGCAGCGTTGCAGGGGCCGCTTACAATGAGCAGTTCTTC.

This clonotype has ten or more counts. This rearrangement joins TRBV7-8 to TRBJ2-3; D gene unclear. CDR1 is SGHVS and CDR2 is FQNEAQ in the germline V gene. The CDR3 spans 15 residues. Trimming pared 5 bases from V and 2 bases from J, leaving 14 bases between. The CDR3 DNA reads TGTGCCAGCAGCGCTACGCTAGGGAACACAGATACGCAGTATTTT. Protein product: CASSATLGNTDTQYF.

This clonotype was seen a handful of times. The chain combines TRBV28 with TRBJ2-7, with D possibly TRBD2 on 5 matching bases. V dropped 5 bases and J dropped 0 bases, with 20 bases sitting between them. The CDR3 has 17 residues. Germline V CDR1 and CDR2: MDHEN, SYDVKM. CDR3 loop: CASSLERTSSSSYEQYF. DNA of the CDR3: TGTGCCAGCAGTCTCGAGCGGACTTCCTCAAGCTCCTACGAGCAGTACTTC.

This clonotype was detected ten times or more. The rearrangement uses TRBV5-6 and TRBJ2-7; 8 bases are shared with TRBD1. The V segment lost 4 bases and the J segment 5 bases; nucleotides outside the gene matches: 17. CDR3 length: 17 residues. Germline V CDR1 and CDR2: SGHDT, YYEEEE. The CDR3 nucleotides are TGTGCCAGCAGCCCAACCGACAGGGGCCAACTGGGAAACGAGCAGTACTTC. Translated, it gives CASSPTDRGQLGNEQYF.

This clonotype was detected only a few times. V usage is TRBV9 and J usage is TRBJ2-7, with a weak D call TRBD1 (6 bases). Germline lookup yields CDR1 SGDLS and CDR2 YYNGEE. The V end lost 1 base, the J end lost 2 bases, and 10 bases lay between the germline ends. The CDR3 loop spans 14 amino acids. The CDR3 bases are TGTGCCAGCAGCGTACAAGGGGGACCCTACGAGCAGTACTTC. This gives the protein CASSVQGGPYEQYF. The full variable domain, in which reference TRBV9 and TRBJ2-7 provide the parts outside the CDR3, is DSGVTQTPKHLITATGQRVTLRCSPRSGDLSVYWYQQSLDQGLQFLIQYYNGEERAKGNILERFSAQQFPDLHSELNLSSLELGDSALYFCASSVQGGPYEQYFGPGTRLTVT.

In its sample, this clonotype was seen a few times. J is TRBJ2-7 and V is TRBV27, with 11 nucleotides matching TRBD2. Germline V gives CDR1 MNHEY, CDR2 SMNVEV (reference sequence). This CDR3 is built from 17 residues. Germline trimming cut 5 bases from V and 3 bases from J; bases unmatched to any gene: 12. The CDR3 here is CASSAGGYGLAGYEQYF. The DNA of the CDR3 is TGTGCCAGCAGTGCGGGGGGATACGGACTAGCGGGCTACGAGCAGTACTTC.

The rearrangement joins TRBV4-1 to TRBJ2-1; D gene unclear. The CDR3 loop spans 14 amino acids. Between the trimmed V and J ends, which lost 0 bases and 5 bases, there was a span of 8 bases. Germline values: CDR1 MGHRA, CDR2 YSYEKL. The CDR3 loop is CASSQDLTDNEQFF. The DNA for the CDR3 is TGCGCCAGCAGCCAAGATCTTACGGACAATGAGCAGTTCTTC.

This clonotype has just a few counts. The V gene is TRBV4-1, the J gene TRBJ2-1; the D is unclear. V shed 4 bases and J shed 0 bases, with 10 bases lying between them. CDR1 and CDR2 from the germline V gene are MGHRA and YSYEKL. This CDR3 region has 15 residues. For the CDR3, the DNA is TGCGCCAGCAGCCCTCTCATGTACTCCTACAATGAGCAGTTCTTC. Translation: CASSPLMYSYNEQFF.

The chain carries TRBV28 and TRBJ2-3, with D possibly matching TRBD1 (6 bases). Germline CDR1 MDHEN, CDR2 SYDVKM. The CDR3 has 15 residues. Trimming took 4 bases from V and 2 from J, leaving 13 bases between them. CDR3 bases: TGTGCCAGCAGTTCCAGGGACACCCTCACAGATACGCAGTATTTT. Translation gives CASSSRDTLTDTQYF.

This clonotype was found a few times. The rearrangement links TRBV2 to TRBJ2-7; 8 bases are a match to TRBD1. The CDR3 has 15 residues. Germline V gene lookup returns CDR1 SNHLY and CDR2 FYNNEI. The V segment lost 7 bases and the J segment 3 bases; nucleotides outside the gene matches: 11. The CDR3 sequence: CASIGYGTGRYEQYF. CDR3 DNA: TGTGCCAGCATTGGTTACGGGACAGGACGCTACGAGCAGTACTTC.

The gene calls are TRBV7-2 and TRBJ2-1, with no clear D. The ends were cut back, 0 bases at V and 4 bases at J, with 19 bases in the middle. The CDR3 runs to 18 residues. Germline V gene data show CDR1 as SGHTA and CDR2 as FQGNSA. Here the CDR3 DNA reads TGTGCCAGCAGCTTAGCAGGTTTGACGAGCGTTGTGTACAATGAGCAGTTCTTC. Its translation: CASSLAGLTSVVYNEQFF.

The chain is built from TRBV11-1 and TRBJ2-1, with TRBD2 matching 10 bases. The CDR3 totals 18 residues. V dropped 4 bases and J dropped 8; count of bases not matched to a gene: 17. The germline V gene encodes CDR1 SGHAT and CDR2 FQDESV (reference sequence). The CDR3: CASSSTNIAGGRADEQFF. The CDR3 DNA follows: TGTGCCAGCAGCTCGACAAATATAGCGGGAGGAAGAGCCGATGAGCAGTTCTTC.

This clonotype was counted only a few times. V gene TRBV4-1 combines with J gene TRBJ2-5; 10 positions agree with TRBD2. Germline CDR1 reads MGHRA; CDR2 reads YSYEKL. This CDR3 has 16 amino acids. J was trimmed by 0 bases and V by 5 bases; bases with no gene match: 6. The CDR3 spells CASSALAGAYQETQYF. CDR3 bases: TGCGCCAGCAGCGCTCTAGCGGGGGCGTACCAAGAGACCCAGTACTTC.

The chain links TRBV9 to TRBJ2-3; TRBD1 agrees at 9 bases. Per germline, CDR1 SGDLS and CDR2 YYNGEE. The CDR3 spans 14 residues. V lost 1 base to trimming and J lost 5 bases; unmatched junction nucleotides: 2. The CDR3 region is CASSVTGGGDTQYF. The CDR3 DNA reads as TGTGCCAGCAGCGTAACAGGGGGCGGAGATACGCAGTATTTT.